One and the same sample provided the 3 T cell receptor beta chains below, sequenced in a study of human T cells and chemical hapten exposure. Each CDR3 protein gets one entry after TCRdb re-called the RACE reads with MiXCR. The repertoire consists of 150,000 to 200,000 distinct CDR3 sequences, with 20% to 25% occurring once and the leading ten covering 6% to 8%. The time point was: patch test 1, 2 weeks after DPC sensitization. The treatment denotes: therapeutic diphenylcyclopropenone sensitization with weekly scalp DPC. The sample in question was whole blood, obtained in connection with sensitization to the hapten diphenylcyclopropenone (DPC). Every receptor here comes from a woman aged 45-65 years with alopecia areata. Some clones in this sample may be carry-over from other donors' samples.

The CDR3 region is CASSQERASGVYNEQFF. CDR3 DNA: TGTGCCAGCAGCCAAGAAAGGGCTAGCGGAGTTTACAATGAGCAGTTCTTC. The gene calls are TRBV4-2 and TRBJ2-1; 7 nucleotides agree with TRBD2. V shed 0 bases and J 4 bases; nucleotides not matched to a gene: 9. This CDR3 spans 17 amino acids. Germline V CDR1 and CDR2: LGHNA, YNFKEQ.

This rearrangement joins TRBV29-1 to TRBJ1-2; D might be TRBD1 (6 bases). V lost 6 bases, J lost 4 bases, and 12 bases lay in between. Germline V lookup: CDR1 SQVTM, CDR2 ANQGSEA. This CDR3 is 12 amino acids long. CDR3 in DNA: TGCAGCGTCAAGGACAGTCTCTATGGCTACACCTTC. It yields the protein CSVKDSLYGYTF.

The V gene is TRBV5-1, the J gene TRBJ2-1, with 7 nucleotides matching TRBD2. Looked up from germline, CDR1 is SGHRS and CDR2 is YFSETQ. The J segment lost 8 bases and the V segment lost 5 bases, leaving 7 bases of the junction unmatched. The CDR3 spans 13 residues. The CDR3 sequence is CASSKREFDEQFF. The DNA for the CDR3 is TGCGCCAGCAGTAAGCGGGAATTTGATGAGCAGTTCTTC.